The rows below give T cell receptor beta chains drawn from one sample of a study of tumor and adjacent non-tumor tissue in lung cancer. One entry per CDR3 protein, called by TCRdb with MiXCR from the multiplex PCR reads. The table includes around 140,000 distinct CDR3 sequences, around 67% detected once. Sequenced: lung tumor tissue. The source of these receptors is a man aged 55 to 69 with small cell lung cancer. Both conserved end residues are part of each CDR3. A D gene is named only where the DNA matches it firmly. A clone size is listed for some rows: how often the clone was seen (once, few, many), or a class if it is expanded.

abundance: few; j_gene: TRBJ1-3; v_gene: TRBV20-1; d_gene: -; len: 13; CDR3nt: TGCAATGCTAAGCAACAGTCTGGAAACACCATATATTTT; CDR3aa: CNAKQQSGNTIYF
abundance: many; j_gene: TRBJ2-6; v_gene: TRBV4-2; d_gene: -; len: 18; CDR3nt: TGTGCCAGCAGCCAAGAACTTTCTGCCTACTCTGGGGCCAACGTCCTGACTTTC; CDR3aa: CASSQELSAYSGANVLTF
abundance: few; j_gene: TRBJ2-3; v_gene: TRBV12-3/TRBV12-4; d_gene: TRBD1; len: 16; CDR3nt: TGTGCCAGCAGTGACGCACCGGGACAGGGCCGCCCAACGCAGTATTTT; CDR3aa: CASSDAPGQGRPTQYF
abundance: -; j_gene: TRBJ2-5; v_gene: TRBV11-2; d_gene: -; len: 12; CDR3nt: TGTGCCAGGAGCGTAACCGGGACACTAGAATACTTC; CDR3aa: CARSVTGTLEYF
abundance: once; j_gene: TRBJ1-1; v_gene: TRBV7-8; d_gene: -; len: 14; CDR3nt: TGTGACAGCAGCTTAGTTGGGGGTGGCACTGAAGCTTTCTTT; CDR3aa: CDSSLVGGGTEAFF
abundance: -; j_gene: TRBJ2-1; v_gene: TRBV6-6; d_gene: -; len: 16; CDR3nt: TGTGCCAACAGTTCCACAGTTCATCCCTCCTACAATGAGCAGTTCTTC; CDR3aa: CANSSTVHPSYNEQFF
abundance: few; j_gene: TRBJ2-1; v_gene: TRBV6-6; d_gene: -; len: 12; CDR3nt: TGTGCCAGCAGTAGATTAGGGGATGAGCAGTTCTTC; CDR3aa: CASSRLGDEQFF
abundance: -; j_gene: TRBJ2-3; v_gene: TRBV29-1; d_gene: TRBD2; len: 13; CDR3nt: TGCAGCGTAGGCGGGAGGGCCAGTGATACGCAGTATTTT; CDR3aa: CSVGGRASDTQYF
abundance: many; j_gene: TRBJ1-5; v_gene: TRBV6-1; d_gene: -; len: 13; CDR3nt: TGTGCCAGCAGTGAAGGTACGCTCCAGCCCCAGCATTTT; CDR3aa: CASSEGTLQPQHF
abundance: -; j_gene: TRBJ1-6; v_gene: TRBV5-6; d_gene: TRBD1; len: 14; CDR3nt: TGTACCAGCAGCCGGGACAGGGGGAGATCACCCTTCCACTTT; CDR3aa: CTSSRDRGRSPFHF
abundance: many; j_gene: TRBJ2-1; v_gene: TRBV6-6; d_gene: -; len: 12; CDR3nt: TGTGCCAGCAGTTACTCTCTCAATGAGCAGTTCTTC; CDR3aa: CASSYSLNEQFF
abundance: few; j_gene: TRBJ2-2; v_gene: TRBV7-8; d_gene: -; len: 17; CDR3nt: TGTGCCAGCAGCCAAAGGGGCAGGGGACCTAACACCGGGGAGCTGTTTTTT; CDR3aa: CASSQRGRGPNTGELFF
abundance: many; j_gene: TRBJ2-5; v_gene: TRBV20-1; d_gene: -; len: 13; CDR3nt: TGCAGTGCTAGAGATCCCCGGGTGGAGACCCAGTACTTC; CDR3aa: CSARDPRVETQYF
abundance: -; j_gene: TRBJ2-7; v_gene: TRBV6-6; d_gene: -; len: 14; CDR3nt: TGTGCCAGCAGACCCCCCGGGACGAACAACGAGCAGTACTTC; CDR3aa: CASRPPGTNNEQYF
abundance: -; j_gene: TRBJ2-5; v_gene: TRBV29-1; d_gene: TRBD1; len: 11; CDR3nt: TGCAGCACGGACAGGGAAGAGACCCAGTACTTC; CDR3aa: CSTDREETQYF
abundance: -; j_gene: TRBJ1-5; v_gene: TRBV14; d_gene: -; len: 13; CDR3nt: TGTGCCAGCAGCCAAACCGAATCGCAGCCCCAGCATTTT; CDR3aa: CASSQTESQPQHF
abundance: once; j_gene: TRBJ2-6; v_gene: TRBV11-1; d_gene: TRBD1; len: 18; CDR3nt: TGTGCCAGCAGCCTCCCGGGACAGGGATTTTCCGGGGCCGACGCCATGACTTTC; CDR3aa: CASSLPGQGFSGADAMTF
abundance: -; j_gene: TRBJ2-1; v_gene: TRBV20-1; d_gene: TRBD2; len: 14; CDR3nt: TGCAGTGCCAGAAGTGGGACTAGCGACAATGAGCAGTTCTTC; CDR3aa: CSARSGTSDNEQFF
abundance: medium-sized; j_gene: TRBJ2-2; v_gene: TRBV11-3; d_gene: TRBD2; len: 17; CDR3nt: TGTGCCAGCAGCTCACTCTCTGGGACTAGCGGCCTGACTGGGCTGTTTTTT; CDR3aa: CASSSLSGTSGLTGLFF
abundance: -; j_gene: TRBJ2-2; v_gene: TRBV4-2; d_gene: -; len: 17; CDR3nt: TGTGCCAGCAGCCAAGATCACGGGACTTCGAACACCGGGGAGCTGTTTTTT; CDR3aa: CASSQDHGTSNTGELFF
abundance: -; j_gene: TRBJ2-3; v_gene: TRBV29-1; d_gene: TRBD1; len: 14; CDR3nt: TGCGGCTTAAACGGACAGGGAAACACAGATACGCAGTATTTT; CDR3aa: CGLNGQGNTDTQYF
abundance: few; j_gene: TRBJ1-5; v_gene: TRBV7-8; d_gene: -; len: 15; CDR3nt: TGTGCCAGCAGCCTAAGGCCGACAGACTATCAGCCCCAGCATTTT; CDR3aa: CASSLRPTDYQPQHF
abundance: few; j_gene: TRBJ2-1; v_gene: TRBV12-3/TRBV12-4; d_gene: -; len: 11; CDR3nt: TGTGCCAGCAGCTCCCGAGATGAGCAGTTCTTC; CDR3aa: CASSSRDEQFF
abundance: -; j_gene: TRBJ2-1; v_gene: TRBV24-1; d_gene: TRBD2; len: 16; CDR3nt: TGTGCCACCAGTGCGAGGACTAGCGGGGTCTACAATGAGCCGTTCTTC; CDR3aa: CATSARTSGVYNEPFF
abundance: few; j_gene: TRBJ2-1; v_gene: TRBV20-1; d_gene: TRBD2; len: 23; CDR3nt: TGCAGTGCTAGAGATTCGGAGGGGAGGGTGAGGGGCGGGAGTAATCCCTACTACAATGAGCAGTTCTTC; CDR3aa: CSARDSEGRVRGGSNPYYNEQFF
abundance: -; j_gene: TRBJ2-1; v_gene: TRBV12-5; d_gene: TRBD2; len: 14; CDR3nt: TGTGCTAGTGGTTTGTTTACTAGCGTGGGTGAGCAGTTCTTC; CDR3aa: CASGLFTSVGEQFF
abundance: -; j_gene: TRBJ2-1; v_gene: TRBV6-1; d_gene: -; len: 11; CDR3nt: TGTGCCAGCAGACGACAGGCCCAGCAGTTCTTC; CDR3aa: CASRRQAQQFF
abundance: -; j_gene: TRBJ2-5; v_gene: TRBV6-5; d_gene: -; len: 14; CDR3nt: TGTGCCAGCAGCCCCGGCCGGCCCCCCGAGGCCCAGTACTTC; CDR3aa: CASSPGRPPEAQYF
abundance: -; j_gene: TRBJ2-2; v_gene: TRBV11-2; d_gene: -; len: 16; CDR3nt: TGTGCCAGCAGCCCAGGACTTACCTGGAACACCGGGGAGCCGTTTTTT; CDR3aa: CASSPGLTWNTGEPFF
abundance: -; j_gene: TRBJ2-1; v_gene: TRBV4-1; d_gene: -; len: 14; CDR3nt: TGCGCCAGCAGCCAAGATCCCTGGGGTGGTGAGCAGTTCTTC; CDR3aa: CASSQDPWGGEQFF
abundance: -; j_gene: TRBJ2-1; v_gene: TRBV11-2; d_gene: TRBD2; len: 18; CDR3nt: TGTGCCAGTAGCTACTACACCCGAGGAACAGCGGGAGTCAATGAGCAGTTCTTC; CDR3aa: CASSYYTRGTAGVNEQFF
abundance: -; j_gene: TRBJ1-5; v_gene: TRBV7-8; d_gene: -; len: 14; CDR3nt: TGTGCCAGCAGCTACAGGGCTATGAATCAGCCCCAGCATTTT; CDR3aa: CASSYRAMNQPQHF
abundance: -; j_gene: TRBJ2-1; v_gene: TRBV11-1; d_gene: -; len: 15; CDR3nt: TGTGCCAGCAACTTAGAACTAGCCTCCTACGATGAGCAGTTCTTC; CDR3aa: CASNLELASYDEQFF
abundance: -; j_gene: TRBJ2-3; v_gene: TRBV11-3; d_gene: -; len: 15; CDR3nt: TGTGCCAGCAGTCAGTCTAGCAAGCTCCTGGATACACAGTATTTT; CDR3aa: CASSQSSKLLDTQYF
abundance: -; j_gene: TRBJ1-4; v_gene: TRBV10-3; d_gene: -; len: 16; CDR3nt: TGTGCCATCAGTGAGTCGGGGAACGGGGGAAGGCGAAATCTGTTTTTT; CDR3aa: CAISESGNGGRRNLFF
abundance: -; j_gene: TRBJ2-7; v_gene: TRBV6-5; d_gene: -; len: 16; CDR3nt: TGTGCCAGCAATCACTACAGGGGTACTAGCGGCAACAAGCAGTACTTC; CDR3aa: CASNHYRGTSGNKQYF
abundance: -; j_gene: TRBJ2-2; v_gene: TRBV11-2; d_gene: -; len: 15; CDR3nt: TGTGCCAGCAGCTCTAGTGCAAAAGGGTTCGGGGAGCTGTTTTTT; CDR3aa: CASSSSAKGFGELFF
abundance: few; j_gene: TRBJ1-1; v_gene: TRBV13; d_gene: -; len: 12; CDR3nt: TGTGCCAGCAGCTTAGGGGTGGGGGCGGCTTTCTTT; CDR3aa: CASSLGVGAAFF
abundance: -; j_gene: TRBJ1-1; v_gene: TRBV29-1; d_gene: -; len: 14; CDR3nt: TGCAGCGTTGTGACGTCAGGCTTGGAAGATGAAGCTTTCTTT; CDR3aa: CSVVTSGLEDEAFF
abundance: -; j_gene: TRBJ2-1; v_gene: TRBV12-3/TRBV12-4; d_gene: TRBD2; len: 18; CDR3nt: TGTGCCAGCATTTTAGTACTCTTGGGGACTAGTCTCTACAATGGGCAGTTCTTC; CDR3aa: CASILVLLGTSLYNGQFF
abundance: -; j_gene: TRBJ1-5; v_gene: TRBV11-3; d_gene: -; len: 13; CDR3nt: TGCGCCAGCAGCTTATACCGAAATCTGCCCCAGCATTTT; CDR3aa: CASSLYRNLPQHF